This T cell receptor (beta chain) emerged from a study of regulatory T cells in long-lasting Graves disease. Time point given: newly diagnosed GD, antithyroid drugs for less than 3 months. Scientists built the TCR library using RNA that was extracted from PBMCs. Sequencing libraries for TCR beta were prepared with iRepertoire HTBI primers and Arm-PCR of CDR3 regions. Each CDR3 protein gets one entry after TCRdb re-called the multiplex PCR reads with MiXCR. The sample lists 500,000 or so distinct CDR3 sequences, around 15% seen once, with more than 10% in the top ten. The CDR3 covers 19 residues. Looked up from germline, CDR1 is SGHVS and CDR2 is FQNEAQ. The junction had 19 bases not matched to a gene; V was cut back by 5 bases and J by 0 bases. This clonotype showed up many times. The antigen is unknown. Study observations and caveats: Newly diagnosed Graves' patients exceeded persistent ones in TCR diversity. When disease was persistent, TRBV28, TRBJ1-2 and TRBJ2-5 were the favored segments.

The data were also submitted as part of a second study, on T cells in Graves' hyperthyroidism and ophthalmopathy. This second study says: Newly diagnosed hyperthyroidism, duration under 2 months, in patients aged 18 to 65.

This TCR was recovered from a man between 40 and 49 years old with Graves disease. Sequenced here: peripheral blood mononuclear cells (PBMCs), sampled at new diagnosis, from a patient treated with antithyroid drugs. The V and J genes are TRBV7-8 and TRBJ2-7; TRBD1 matches 7 bases. CDR3 in amino acids: CASSINPSRGQRNSYEQYF. CDR3 DNA: TGTGCCAGCAGCATAAATCCCAGTAGGGGACAGAGGAACTCCTACGAGCAGTACTTC.